What follows describes a single T cell receptor beta chain. The authors' processing: Reference gene primers were amplified, and this amplification served to estimate nucleated cell counts. The assay was immunoSEQ multiplex PCR, and TCRdb's table has in-frame clones only and misses some. Clonal size and the V and J genes are those of that table, whereas D and trimming came from the DNA. Among some 140,000 clones listed, more than 80% were seen once. This sample was included in a study of blood T cell repertoires in COVID-19. Overall study context: Sites in the United States, Italy and Spain provided acute and convalescent COVID-19 samples.

The V end lost 3 bases, the J end lost 6 bases, and 11 bases lay between the germline ends. There are 13 residues in the CDR3. Per the germline V gene, CDR1 is SGHVS and CDR2 is FNYEAQ. This TCR came from a human donor in a cohort sampled during active COVID-19. The rearrangement uses TRBV7-6 and TRBJ1-2, with D hard to call. Sequencing was done on a sample of peripheral blood. The CDR3 nucleotides read TGTGCCAGCAGCTTCACGGGTGAGGATGGCTACACCTTC. Translation gives CASSFTGEDGYTF.